Given below is one TCR beta chain in context. Its antigen is still unknown. Per-base qualities were not stored, and no clone one base away is much larger. These data come from a study of CD8+ T cells in alopecia areata (dated by TCRdb to 2016 to 2019). Notes on the research overall: To study T cell clonal expansion in alopecia areata, the researchers applied high-throughput TCRbeta sequencing to both the C3H/HeJ mouse model and human patients. Human TCRbeta sequencing covered scalp tissue and sorted CD4+ and CD8+ peripheral blood T cells from patchy and totalis/universalis alopecia areata patients and healthy controls. Clonality in the scalp was compared among normal scalp (n=4), patchy alopecia areata scalp (n=8), and alopecia totalis/universalis scalp (n=8). RNA was obtained with the PAXgene miRNA kit for fixed scalp, the miRNeasy kit for PBMCs, and the RNeasy kit for mouse skin. Amplification of TCRbeta CDR3 regions was done by immunoSEQ multiplex PCR using 35 Vbeta forward primers and 13 Jbeta reverse primers. Beyond this particular receptor, the publication reports: Higher clonality and more expanded CD8+ clones were observed in lesional scalp than in normal scalp, particularly in alopecia totalis/universalis, a finding suggestive of antigenic drive. Scalp TCR repertoire analysis is complicated because resident alphabeta T cells in normal human skin are also sequenced, whereas mouse skin is dominated by gammadelta T cells. Shared TCR sequences between patients were less evident than in mice, which may be partly attributable to HLA diversity in the patient population.

Inclusive of the bounding cysteine and phenylalanine, the CDR3 is 15 residues long. The CDR3 DNA has 45 bases and is translated from base 1. CDR1 and CDR2, looked up from the germline V gene (reference sequence), are SEHNR and FQNEAQ. V is reduced by 9 bases and J by 0 bases, leaving a spacing of 17 bases between them. Libraries were built with the immunoSEQ multiplex PCR assay. RNA was extracted from all samples and reverse transcribed into cDNA, which served as template for TCR sequencing. SuperScript III was used for first-strand cDNA synthesis, primed with a 2:1 mix of oligo-dT and random hexamers. A synthetic immune receptor repertoire was used to measure amplification bias, and any remaining bias was corrected computationally. The authors' analysis ran thus. Raw reads were preprocessed to remove errors, and CDR3 was defined according to IMGT conventions as the region from the conserved cysteine to phenylalanine. To get clonality, Shannon entropy was normalized by log2 of the number of productive unique TCRs and the result was subtracted from 1. CD4 or CD8 identity of scalp clones was inferred by cross-referencing scalp TCRbeta sequences with sorted blood CD4 and CD8 repertoires. TCRdb carries this immuneACCESS record with in-frame sequences only. Its versions omit some clonotypes, under half of them owing to an unresolved V gene in the studies checked, with the rest unexplained. Clone size and V and J calls were adopted from that table, with D and trimming inferred from the DNA. The sample data list fewer than 70,000 clones, and roughly 45% of these were observed just once. The ten biggest clones cover just over 50% of the sample.

From alopecia areata patients, peripheral blood was collected along with lesional scalp punch biopsies. PBMCs were isolated by density centrifugation and stained for CD3, CD4 and CD8, and CD4+ and CD8+ T cells were sorted on a FACSAria. The untreated alopecia areata patients were recruited through a multicenter biomarker study. In roughly 5 patients from the biomarker study, the blood CD8+ T cells went through an additional sort into NKG2D-low and NKG2D-high fractions. The sequence was collected from a human donor with alopecia areata. The chain was built from TRBV7-9 and TRBJ2-5, with a weak D call of TRBD2 (6 bases match). Sequencing was done on a sample of NKG2D-low CD8+ T cells sorted from blood. The label giving this sample's cell subset or site can be read as: sorted CD8+ NKG2D-low blood T cells. CDR3 sequence: CASSFTGRYQETQYF. Here is the DNA: TGTGCCAGTTCCTTTACGGGGAGGTACCAAGAGACCCAGTACTTC.